These 10 T cell receptor beta chains were all obtained from the same sample, sequenced in a study of cytomegalovirus exposure and HLA in healthy donors. Generated by immunoSEQ multiplex PCR, the TCRdb table keeps only in-frame clones and is missing some. The data show fewer than 250,000 clones, with less than 85% seen just once and 4.5% to 7% held by the top ten. Sequenced input: PBMCs. These TCRs come from a woman under 30 in good health and CMV-seronegative.

This chain joins TRBV30 and TRBJ2-7; 9 bases fit TRBD2. CDR1 is GTSNPN and CDR2 is SVGIG in the germline V gene (reference sequence). The CDR3 length is 17 residues. V was pared by 2 bases and J by 5 bases, with 16 bases of the junction left unmatched. Here the CDR3 reads CAWSSGTSLLGSHEQYF. CDR3 DNA sequence: TGTGCCTGGAGTTCCGGGACTAGCCTTCTGGGGAGCCACGAGCAGTACTTC.

The chain is built from TRBV5-1 and TRBJ2-5, with D perhaps assigned TRBD1 or TRBD2 (7 bases each). This CDR3 has 15 residues. Germline assignment: CDR1 SGHRS and CDR2 YFSETQ. V was clipped by 4 bases and J by 3 bases, with 16 bases between them. The CDR3 protein is CASSQGGAGEETQYF. In DNA, the CDR3 is TGCGCCAGCAGCCAGGGGGGGGCCGGTGAAGAGACCCAGTACTTC.

The V call is TRBV5-6, the J call TRBJ2-7; TRBD1 matches at 7 bases. The CDR3 loop spans 15 amino acids. CDR1 SGHDT and CDR2 YYEEEE come from the germline V gene. V dropped 2 bases and J dropped 2; count of bases not matched to a gene: 7. CDR3 coding DNA: TGTGCCAGCAGCTTAGAGGGGACAGTGGCCTACGAGCAGTACTTC. Translation: CASSLEGTVAYEQYF.

Turning to this clone: One junction end disagrees with the germline gene, perhaps due to a read error. V and J are TRBV27 and TRBJ2-2, with 11 bases that match TRBD2. The CDR3 has 16 residues. Germline-derived CDR1 and CDR2 are MNHEY and SMNVEV (reference sequence). The CDR3 here is CVSSSGTSGNTGELFF. In DNA, the CDR3 is TGTGTCAGCAGCTCGGGGACTAGCGGGAACACCGGGGAGCTGTTTTTT.

The rearrangement uses TRBV4-1 and TRBJ2-2; D might be TRBD2 (6 bases). Germline CDR1 reads MGHRA; CDR2 reads YSYEKL. The CDR3 covers 14 residues. V lost 4 bases and J 2 bases, leaving 8 bases between the germline ends. The CDR3 region has the DNA TGCGCCAGCAGCCGGGGAGGTAACACCGGGGAGCTGTTTTTT. Translating it yields CASSRGGNTGELFF.

The J gene is TRBJ1-2, the V gene TRBV9; D gene uncertain. Germline CDR1 SGDLS, CDR2 YYNGEE. The CDR3 runs to 11 residues. The germline V and J ends were trimmed by 9 bases and 2 bases, with 8 bases remaining between them. CDR3 coding DNA: TGTGCCACCGGAAGCAACTATGGCTACACCTTC. Protein product: CATGSNYGYTF.

This chain connects TRBV4-2 to TRBJ2-5; 7 positions match TRBD2. CDR3 size: 15 residues. V lost 4 bases, J lost 1 base, and 6 bases stayed unmatched. Germline CDR1 and CDR2: LGHNA and YNFKEQ. The CDR3 sequence is CASSLSLAAQETQYF. The CDR3 region has the DNA TGTGCCAGCAGCCTTTCTCTAGCGGCCCAAGAGACCCAGTACTTC.

The chain recombines TRBV18 with TRBJ1-1; TRBD1 is a possible D gene (5 bases). CDR3 length: 16 amino acids. Germline loops: CDR1 KGHSH, CDR2 LQKENI. The ends were cut back, 3 bases at V and 2 bases at J, with 16 bases in the middle. This chain's CDR3 is CASSPTSQGANTEAFF. The DNA for the CDR3 is TGTGCCAGCTCACCGACTTCCCAGGGTGCAAACACTGAAGCTTTCTTT.

This chain joins TRBV4-2 and TRBJ2-5; possibly TRBD1 or TRBD2 for D (5 bases each). The CDR3 totals 15 residues. Deletions cut 3 bases from V and 5 bases from J, with 16 bases between. Per the germline V gene, CDR1 is LGHNA and CDR2 is YNFKEQ. Here the CDR3 DNA reads TGTGCCAGCAGCCAGGACGAGAGGGGTGGGGAGACCCAGTACTTC. It yields the protein CASSQDERGGETQYF.

The rearrangement links TRBV6-6 to TRBJ2-3, with a weak D call TRBD2 (6 bases). Germline CDR1 is MNHNY and CDR2 is SVGAGI (reference sequence). V dropped 11 bases and J dropped 0 bases, with 15 bases sitting between them. CDR3 length: 14 residues. The CDR3 DNA sequence: TGTGCCGTTCTTGCGGGGTCTAGCACAGATACGCAGTATTTT. This sequence encodes CAVLAGSSTDTQYF.